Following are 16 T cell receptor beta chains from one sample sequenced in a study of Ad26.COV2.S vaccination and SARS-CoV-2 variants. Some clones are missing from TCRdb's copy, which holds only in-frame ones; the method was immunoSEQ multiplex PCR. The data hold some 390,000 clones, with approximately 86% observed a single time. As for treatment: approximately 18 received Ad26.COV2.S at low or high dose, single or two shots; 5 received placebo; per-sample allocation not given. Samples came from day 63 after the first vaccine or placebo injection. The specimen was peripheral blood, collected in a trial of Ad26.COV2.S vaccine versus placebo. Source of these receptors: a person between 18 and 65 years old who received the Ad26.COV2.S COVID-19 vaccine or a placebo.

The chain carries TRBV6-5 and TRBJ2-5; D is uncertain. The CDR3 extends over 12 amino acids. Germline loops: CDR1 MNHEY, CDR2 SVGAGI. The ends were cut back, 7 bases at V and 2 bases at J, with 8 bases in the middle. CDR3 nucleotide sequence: TGTGCCAGCATTGGTCCTCAAGAGACCCAGTACTTC. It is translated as CASIGPQETQYF.

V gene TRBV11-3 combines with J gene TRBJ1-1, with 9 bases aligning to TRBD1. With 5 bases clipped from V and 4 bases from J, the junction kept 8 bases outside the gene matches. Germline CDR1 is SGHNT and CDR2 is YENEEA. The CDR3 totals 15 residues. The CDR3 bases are TGTGCCAGCAGCCCCGGGACAGGGAGTAGCACTGAAGCTTTCTTT. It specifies CASSPGTGSSTEAFF. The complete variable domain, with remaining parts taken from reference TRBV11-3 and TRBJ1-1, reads EAGVVQSPRYKIIEKKQPVAFWCNPISGHNTLYWYLQNLGQGPELLIRYENEEAVDDSQLPKDRFSAERLKGVDSTLKIQPAELGDSAVYLCASSPGTGSSTEAFFGQGTRLTVV.

The CDR3 region is CASSSSFETAEQFF. CDR3 coding DNA: TGTGCCAGCAGTTCCTCCTTCGAAACTGCTGAGCAGTTCTTC. The chain has TRBV6-5 and TRBJ2-1, with no clear D. This CDR3 has 14 amino acids. V was shortened by 4 bases and J by 9 bases, with 16 bases between the two germline ends. The germline V gene encodes CDR1 MNHEY and CDR2 SVGAGI.

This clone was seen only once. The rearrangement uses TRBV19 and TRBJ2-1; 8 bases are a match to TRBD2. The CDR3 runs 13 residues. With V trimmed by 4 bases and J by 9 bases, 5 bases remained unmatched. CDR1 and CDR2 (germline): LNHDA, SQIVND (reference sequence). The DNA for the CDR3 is TGTGCCAGTAGTAAGCACGGGGGGGCTGAGCAGTTCTTC. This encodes CASSKHGGAEQFF.

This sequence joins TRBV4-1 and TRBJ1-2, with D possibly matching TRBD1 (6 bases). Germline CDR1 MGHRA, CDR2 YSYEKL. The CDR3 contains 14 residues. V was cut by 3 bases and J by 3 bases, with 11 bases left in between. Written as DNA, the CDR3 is TGCGCCAGCAGCCACGGGACATATGACTATGGCTACACCTTC. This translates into CASSHGTYDYGYTF.

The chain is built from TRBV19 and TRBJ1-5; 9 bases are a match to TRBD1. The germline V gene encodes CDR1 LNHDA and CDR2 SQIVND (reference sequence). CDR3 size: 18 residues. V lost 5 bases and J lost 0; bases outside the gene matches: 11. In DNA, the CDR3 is TGTGCCAGTAGTCCCGGACAGGGGCAATTGTATAGCAATCAGCCCCAGCATTTT. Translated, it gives CASSPGQGQLYSNQPQHF.

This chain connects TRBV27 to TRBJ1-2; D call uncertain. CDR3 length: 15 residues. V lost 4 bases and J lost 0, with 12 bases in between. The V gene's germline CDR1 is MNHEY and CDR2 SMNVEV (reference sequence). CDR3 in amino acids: CASSSPDRANYGYTF. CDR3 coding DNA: TGTGCCAGCAGTTCACCTGACCGAGCTAACTATGGCTACACCTTC.

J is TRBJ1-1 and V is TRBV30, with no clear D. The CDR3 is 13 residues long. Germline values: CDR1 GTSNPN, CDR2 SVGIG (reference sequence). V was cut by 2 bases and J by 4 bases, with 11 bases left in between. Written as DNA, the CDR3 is TGTGCCTGGAGTTGGAGGGAAAGCACTGAAGCTTTCTTT. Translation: CAWSWRESTEAFF.

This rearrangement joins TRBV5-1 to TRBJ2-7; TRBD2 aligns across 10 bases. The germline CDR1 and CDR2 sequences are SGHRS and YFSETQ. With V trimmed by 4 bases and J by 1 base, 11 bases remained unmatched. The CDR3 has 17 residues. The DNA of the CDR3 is TGCGCCAGCAGCCCGGACTGGACTAGCGGACCATCCTACGAGCAGTACTTC. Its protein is CASSPDWTSGPSYEQYF.

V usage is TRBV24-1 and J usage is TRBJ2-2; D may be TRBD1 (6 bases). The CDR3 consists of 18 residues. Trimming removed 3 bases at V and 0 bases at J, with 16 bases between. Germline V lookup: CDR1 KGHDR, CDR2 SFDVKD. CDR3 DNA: TGTGCCACCAGTGATCACCTAGAGACAGGAGCGAACACCGGGGAGCTGTTTTTT. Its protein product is CATSDHLETGANTGELFF.

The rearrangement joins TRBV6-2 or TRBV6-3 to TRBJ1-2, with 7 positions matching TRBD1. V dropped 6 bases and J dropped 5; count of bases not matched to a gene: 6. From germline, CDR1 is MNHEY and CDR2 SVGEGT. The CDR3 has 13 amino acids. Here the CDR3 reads CASSLGQLYGYTF. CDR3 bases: TGTGCCAGCAGCCTGGGACAGTTGTATGGCTACACCTTC.

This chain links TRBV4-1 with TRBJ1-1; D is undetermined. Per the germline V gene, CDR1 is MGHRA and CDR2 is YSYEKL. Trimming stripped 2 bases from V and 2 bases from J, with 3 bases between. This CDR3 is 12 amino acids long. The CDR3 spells CASSQHNTEAFF. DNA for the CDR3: TGCGCCAGCAGCCAACATAACACTGAAGCTTTCTTT.

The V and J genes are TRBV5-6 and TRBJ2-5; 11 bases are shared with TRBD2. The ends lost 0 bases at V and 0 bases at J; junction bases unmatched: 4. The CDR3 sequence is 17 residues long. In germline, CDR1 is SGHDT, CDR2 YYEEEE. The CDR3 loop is CASSLAASGGNQETQYF. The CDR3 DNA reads TGTGCCAGCAGCTTGGCCGCTAGCGGGGGGAACCAAGAGACCCAGTACTTC.

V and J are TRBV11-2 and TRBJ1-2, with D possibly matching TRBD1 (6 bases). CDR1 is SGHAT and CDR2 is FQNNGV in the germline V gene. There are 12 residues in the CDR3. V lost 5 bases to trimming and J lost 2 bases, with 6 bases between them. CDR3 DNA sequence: TGTGCCAGCAGCGGACAGAACTATGGCTACACCTTC. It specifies CASSGQNYGYTF.

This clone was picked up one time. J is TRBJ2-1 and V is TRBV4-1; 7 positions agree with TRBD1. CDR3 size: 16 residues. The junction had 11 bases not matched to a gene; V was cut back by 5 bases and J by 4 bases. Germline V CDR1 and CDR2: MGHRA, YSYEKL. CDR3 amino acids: CASSDGRRGFYNEQFF. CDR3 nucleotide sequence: TGCGCCAGCAGCGACGGACGCAGGGGGTTTTACAATGAGCAGTTCTTC.

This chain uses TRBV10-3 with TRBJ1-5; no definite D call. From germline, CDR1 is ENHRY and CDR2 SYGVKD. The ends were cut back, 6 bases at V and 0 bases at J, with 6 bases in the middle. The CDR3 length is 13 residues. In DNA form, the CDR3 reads TGTGCCATCAGGCTAGATAGCAATCAGCCCCAGCATTTT. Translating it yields CAIRLDSNQPQHF.